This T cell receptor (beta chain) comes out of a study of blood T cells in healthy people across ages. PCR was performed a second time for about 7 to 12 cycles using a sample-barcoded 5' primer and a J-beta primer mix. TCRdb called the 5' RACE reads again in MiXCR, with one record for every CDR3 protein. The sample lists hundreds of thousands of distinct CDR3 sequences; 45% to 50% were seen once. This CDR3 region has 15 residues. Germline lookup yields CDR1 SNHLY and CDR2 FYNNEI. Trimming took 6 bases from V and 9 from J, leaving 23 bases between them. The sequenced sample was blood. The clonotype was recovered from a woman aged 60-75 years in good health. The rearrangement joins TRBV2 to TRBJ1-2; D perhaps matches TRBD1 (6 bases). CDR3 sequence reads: CASSPGQREARRYTF. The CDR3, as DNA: TGTGCCAGCAGCCCCGGACAGCGCGAGGCCAGGCGCTACACCTTC.